This paragraph reports one TCR beta chain. Its antigen remains unknown. The sample originates from a study of Ad26.COV2.S vaccination and SARS-CoV-2 variants. About the study: Donor got 5x10^10 or 1x10^11 viral particles of Ad26.COV2.S.

Study-wide points: Vaccine and placebo groups showed comparable non-spike TCR breadth.

Measured with immunoSEQ multiplex PCR; TCRdb has only the in-frame clones, and not every one. This sample carries roughly 500,000 clones, approximately 88% of them seen once, and the ten largest clones take roughly 13%. Treatment in this sample: around 19 received Ad26.COV2.S at low or high dose, single or two shots; 5 received placebo; per-sample allocation not given. Following the first vaccine or placebo injection, samples were taken on day 63. Boston supplied an adult donor aged 18-55 years. Vaccine was an Ad26 vector expressing Wuhan-strain SARS-CoV-2 spike. The material sequenced was peripheral blood, taken in a trial of Ad26.COV2.S vaccine versus placebo. The sequence was obtained from a person between 18 and 65 years old who received the Ad26.COV2.S COVID-19 vaccine or a placebo.

The CDR3 DNA reads TGTGCCAGCAGCATCGGACTAGCAGGGAGCACCGGGGAGCTGTTTTTT. Protein product: CASSIGLAGSTGELFF. This chain joins TRBV7-9 and TRBJ2-2; 8 nucleotides line up with TRBD2. The J segment lost 4 bases and the V segment lost 5 bases, leaving 9 bases of the junction unmatched. CDR3 length equals 16 residues. Germline CDR1 is SEHNR and CDR2 is FQNEAQ (reference sequence).